This note documents a single TCR beta chain sequence. The antigen remains undetermined. The data were taken from a study of OX40 agonist ivuxolimab in advanced cancers. Study results and caveats: A proportion of nonresponders additionally exhibited low normalized T-cell clonal expansion.

Produced via immunoSEQ multiplex PCR; TCRdb's table is partial and in-frame only. The sample shows some 79,000 clones, about 90% of them seen only once. Germline V gene data show CDR1 as MNHNY and CDR2 as SVGAGI (reference sequence). The CDR3 has 13 residues. V shed 8 bases, J shed 2 bases, and the junction held 6 bases outside the gene matches. The genes are TRBV6-6 and TRBJ2-7, with 7 bases aligning to TRBD1. The sequences come from CD4+ or CD8+ T cells sorted from blood, collected in a trial of the OX40 agonist ivuxolimab. The receptor's source is an adult with an advanced solid tumor such as melanoma, head and neck, liver or kidney cancer. The CDR3 bases are TGTGCCAGCGGTAGGGACAGAGCCTACGAGCAGTACTTC. It is translated as CASGRDRAYEQYF.